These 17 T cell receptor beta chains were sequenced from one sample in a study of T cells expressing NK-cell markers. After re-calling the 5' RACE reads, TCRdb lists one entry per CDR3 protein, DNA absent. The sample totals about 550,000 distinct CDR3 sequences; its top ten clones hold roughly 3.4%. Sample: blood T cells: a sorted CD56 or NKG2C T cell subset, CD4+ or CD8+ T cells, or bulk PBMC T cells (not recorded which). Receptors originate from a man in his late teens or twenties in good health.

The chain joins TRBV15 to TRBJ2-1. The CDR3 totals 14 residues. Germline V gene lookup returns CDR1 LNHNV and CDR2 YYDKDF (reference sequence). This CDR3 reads CATSRGPGENEQFF.

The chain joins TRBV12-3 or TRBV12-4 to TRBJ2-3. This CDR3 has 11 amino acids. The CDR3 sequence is CASSAVDTQYF.

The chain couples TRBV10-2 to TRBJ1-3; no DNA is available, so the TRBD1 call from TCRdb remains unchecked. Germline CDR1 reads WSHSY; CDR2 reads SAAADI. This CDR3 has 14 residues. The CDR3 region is CASKRMRAGNTIYF.

The CDR3 spells CASSDLPGLAYEQFF. The chain uses TRBV2 and TRBJ2-1; the D call from TCRdb, TRBD2, cannot be confirmed without DNA. The CDR3 totals 15 residues. Germline CDR1 is SNHLY and CDR2 is FYNNEI. The entire variable domain, with the rest obtained from reference TRBV2 and TRBJ2-1, is as follows: EPEVTQTPSHQVTQMGQEVILRCVPISNHLYFYWYRQILGQKVEFLVSFYNNEISEKSEIFDDQFSVERPDGSNFTLKIRSTKLEDSAMYFCASSDLPGLAYEQFFGPGTRLTVL.

The CDR3 loop reads CASSSWTGSRTSPNIQYF. The J gene is TRBJ2-4, the V gene TRBV11-2; TCRdb's D call, TRBD2, is unchecked because there is no DNA. The length of the CDR3 is 18 residues. Germline loops: CDR1 SGHAT, CDR2 FQNNGV.

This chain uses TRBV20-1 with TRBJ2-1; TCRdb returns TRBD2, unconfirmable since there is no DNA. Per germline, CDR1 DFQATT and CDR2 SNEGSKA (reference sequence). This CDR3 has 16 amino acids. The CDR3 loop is CSASPLAGSSYNEQFF.

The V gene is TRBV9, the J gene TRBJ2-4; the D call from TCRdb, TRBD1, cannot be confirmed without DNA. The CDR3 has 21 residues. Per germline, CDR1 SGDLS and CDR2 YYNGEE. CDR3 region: CASSVAPSGGGSPLAKNIQYF.

This CDR3 is CASSPVGFEDQPQHF. The V gene is TRBV7-2, the J gene TRBJ1-5; TCRdb indicates TRBD1, and absent DNA this call remains unverified. The germline gives CDR1 SGHTA, CDR2 FQGNSA. The CDR3 covers 15 residues.

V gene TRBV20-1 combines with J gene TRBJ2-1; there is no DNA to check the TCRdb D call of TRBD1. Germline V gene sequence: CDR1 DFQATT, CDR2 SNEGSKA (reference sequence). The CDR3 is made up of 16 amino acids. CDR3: CSARDRGTDSYNEQFF.

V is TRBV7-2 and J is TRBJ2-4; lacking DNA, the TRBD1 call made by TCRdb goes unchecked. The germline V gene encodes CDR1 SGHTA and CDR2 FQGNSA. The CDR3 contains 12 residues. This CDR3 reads CASKGGGDIQYF.

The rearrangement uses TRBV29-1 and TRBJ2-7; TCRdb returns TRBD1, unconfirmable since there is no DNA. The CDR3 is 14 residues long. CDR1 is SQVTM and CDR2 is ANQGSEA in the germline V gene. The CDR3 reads CSVTPGQSYYEQYF.

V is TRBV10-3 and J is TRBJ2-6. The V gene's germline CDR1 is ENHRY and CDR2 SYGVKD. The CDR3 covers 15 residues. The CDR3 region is CAISGTGSGANVLTF.

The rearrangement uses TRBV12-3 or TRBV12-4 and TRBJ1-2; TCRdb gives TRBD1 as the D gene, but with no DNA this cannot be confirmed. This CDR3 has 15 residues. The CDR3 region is CASSEGQLANYGYTF.

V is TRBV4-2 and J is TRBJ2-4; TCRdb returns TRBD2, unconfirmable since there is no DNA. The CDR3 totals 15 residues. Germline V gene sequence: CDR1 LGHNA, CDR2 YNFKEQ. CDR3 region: CASSPGLAAKNIQYF.

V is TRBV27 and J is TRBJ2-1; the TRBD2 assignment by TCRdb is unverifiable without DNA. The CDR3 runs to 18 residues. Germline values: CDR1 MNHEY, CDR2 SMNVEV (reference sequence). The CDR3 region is CASSLKWGVSGRNNEQFF.

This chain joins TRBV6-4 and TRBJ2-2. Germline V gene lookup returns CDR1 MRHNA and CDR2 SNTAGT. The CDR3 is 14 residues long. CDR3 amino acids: CASSDSDVTSELFF.

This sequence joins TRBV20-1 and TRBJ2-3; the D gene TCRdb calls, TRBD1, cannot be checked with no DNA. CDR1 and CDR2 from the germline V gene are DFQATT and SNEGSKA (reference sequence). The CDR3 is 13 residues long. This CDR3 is CSASRGTSDTQYF.